This T cell receptor (beta chain) is from a study of T cell responses to AZD1222 COVID-19 vaccine. This CDR3 contains 12 residues. V was clipped by 2 bases and J by 7 bases, with 8 bases between them. The V gene's germline CDR1 is MNHNY and CDR2 SVGAGI (reference sequence). Details on this clone: What it binds is not known.

Notes on the study in general: Repertoire sampling happened only post peak T cell response. Spike-specific TCR repertoires showed rising breadth and depth after two AZD1222 doses.

The repertoire was sequenced with immunoSEQ multiplex PCR; TCRdb's copy has only in-frame clones and lacks some. The data hold about 120,000 clones, with about four fifths observed a single time. The sequence derives from an adult in good health. The source was peripheral blood, collected on day 0 of AZD1222 vaccination. The chain is built from TRBV6-6 and TRBJ1-1; D is unclear. The CDR3 sequence: CASSYATGEAFF. The DNA for the CDR3 is TGTGCCAGCAGTTACGCTACGGGTGAAGCTTTCTTT.